These T cell receptor beta chains were read from a single sample in a study of T cell changes during pregnancy in multiple sclerosis. TCRdb's table, derived via immunoSEQ multiplex PCR, lists solely in-frame clones and lacks some. The sample has about 70,000 clones; more than 80% are singletons. The material sequenced was peripheral blood, taken in the second trimester of pregnancy. Source of these receptors: a female donor in good health, enrolled as a control in a pregnancy study. CDR3s include the opening cysteine and the closing phenylalanine or tryptophan. D genes are given only for firm matches. A clone size is listed for some rows: how often the clone was seen (once, few, many), or a class if it is expanded.

J gene	V gene	clone size	D gene	CDR3 protein	CDR3 DNA
TRBJ1-5	TRBV7-2	-	-	CASSLGFQGHQPQHF	TGTGCCAGCAGCTTAGGGTTTCAGGGCCATCAGCCCCAGCATTTT
TRBJ1-4	TRBV6-5	-	-	CASSYSLGNNEKLFF	TGTGCCAGCAGTTACTCGCTAGGAAATAATGAAAAACTGTTTTTT
TRBJ1-2	TRBV7-2	-	-	CASSPKGRSYGYTF	TGTGCCAGCAGCCCAAAGGGGCGCTCCTATGGCTACACCTTC
TRBJ2-1	TRBV28	-	TRBD2	CASSLSGGAIDEQFF	TGTGCCAGCAGTCTCAGCGGGGGGGCAATCGATGAGCAGTTCTTC
TRBJ2-1	TRBV10-3	once	TRBD2	CAISGGGGDEQFF	TGTGCCATCAGTGGCGGGGGGGGAGATGAGCAGTTCTTC
TRBJ2-5	TRBV6-6	-	TRBD2	CASSYVASGGETQYF	TGTGCCAGCAGTTACGTCGCTAGCGGGGGCGAGACCCAGTACTTC
TRBJ2-7	TRBV13	-	-	CASSATRVAHEQYF	TGTGCCAGCAGCGCCACCCGCGTAGCCCACGAGCAGTACTTC
TRBJ1-5	TRBV5-1	-	-	CASSPERGQPQHF	TGCGCCAGCAGCCCCGAAAGAGGGCAGCCCCAGCATTTT
TRBJ2-7	TRBV4-1	-	-	CASSQDAGRSYEQYF	TGCGCCAGCAGCCAAGATGCCGGTCGCTCCTACGAGCAGTACTTC
TRBJ2-3	TRBV6-4	-	-	CASSSSGTDTQYF	TGTGCCAGCAGTTCGAGCGGTACAGATACGCAGTATTTT
TRBJ1-2	TRBV14	-	-	CASSQDRGGLNGYTF	TGTGCCAGCAGCCAAGATCGAGGTGGCTTGAATGGCTACACCTTC
TRBJ2-1	TRBV6-1	-	TRBD2	CASSEALAGGLNFRFF	TGTGCCAGCAGTGAAGCCCTAGCGGGGGGTTTGAATTTTAGGTTCTTC
TRBJ2-2	TRBV5-1	-	-	CASRRDFTGELFF	TGCGCCAGCAGACGGGACTTCACCGGGGAGCTGTTTTTT
TRBJ1-1	TRBV7-2	-	-	CASSSDSFWAEAFF	TGTGCCAGCAGCTCGGACAGTTTTTGGGCTGAAGCTTTCTTT
TRBJ1-1	TRBV27	-	-	CASSPRRTNTEAFF	TGTGCCAGCAGTCCCCGTCGGACAAACACTGAAGCTTTCTTT
TRBJ1-1	TRBV28	once	-	CASQGSVRTEAFF	TGTGCCAGCCAAGGCAGCGTTCGCACTGAAGCTTTCTTT
TRBJ1-2	TRBV11-2	-	-	CASSPEPLNYGYTF	TGTGCCAGCAGCCCAGAACCTCTTAACTATGGCTACACCTTC
TRBJ1-2	TRBV19	-	TRBD1	CASSGQVIEGYTF	TGTGCCAGTAGTGGACAGGTGATTGAGGGCTACACCTTC
TRBJ2-3	TRBV9	once	TRBD2	CASSVVAGADTDTQYF	TGTGCCAGCAGCGTGGTAGCGGGGGCGGACACAGATACGCAGTATTTT
TRBJ1-2	TRBV14	-	TRBD1	CASSNPPGQGKSGYTF	TGTGCCAGCAGCAACCCCCCCGGACAGGGCAAGAGTGGCTACACCTTC